This T cell receptor beta chain was identified during a study of blood T cell repertoires in COVID-19. The CDR3 extends over 14 amino acids. Germline V gene sequence: CDR1 GTSNPN, CDR2 SVGIG (reference sequence). V was pared by 3 bases and J by 1 base, with 2 bases of the junction left unmatched. The authors' processing: How many nucleated cells were present was estimated from reference gene primer amplification. Assay: immunoSEQ multiplex PCR; the TCRdb copy retains only in-frame clones and omits some. V and J calls and clone size follow that table, whereas D and trimming were derived from the DNA. The sample has around 250,000 clones; 86% are singletons.

The chain employs TRBV30 and TRBJ2-2; TRBD1 agrees at 7 bases. Sequenced sample: peripheral blood. This clonotype originated in a man between 60 and 75 years old with acute or convalescent COVID-19. The CDR3: CAWRGGMNTGELFF. The CDR3 region has the DNA TGTGCCTGGAGAGGGGGCATGAACACCGGGGAGCTGTTTTTT.